The 25 T cell receptor beta chains listed next were all sequenced from one sample in a study of OX40 agonist ivuxolimab in advanced cancers. Clones were read by immunoSEQ multiplex PCR, and TCRdb kept only the in-frame ones, dropping some. The table includes 50,000 to 65,000 clones, around 86% detected once. Sequenced here: CD4+ or CD8+ T cells sorted from blood, sampled in a trial of the OX40 agonist ivuxolimab. The receptors derive from an adult with an advanced solid tumor such as melanoma, head and neck, liver or kidney cancer.

This chain uses TRBV5-4 with TRBJ1-2; tentatively, D is TRBD1 (5 bases). V was trimmed by 5 bases and J by 4 bases, leaving 15 bases between them. Germline V gives CDR1 SGHNT, CDR2 YYREEE (reference sequence). The CDR3 has 14 residues. CDR3 protein: CASRPLGRVYGYTF. CDR3 nucleotides: TGTGCCAGCAGACCGCTGGGACGGGTCTATGGCTACACCTTC.

Written as DNA, the CDR3 is TGTGCCAGCTCGTTTCAGGGGGCCTCAGATACGCAGTATTTT. Its translation: CASSFQGASDTQYF. The chain couples TRBV18 to TRBJ2-3; 8 bases align to TRBD1. The CDR3 extends over 14 amino acids. Germline V lookup: CDR1 KGHSH, CDR2 LQKENI. V gave up 6 bases and J gave up 4 bases; unmatched junction bases: 6.

The chain employs TRBV28 and TRBJ1-2, with 7 bases fitting TRBD1. The CDR3 sequence is 15 residues long. Germline-derived CDR1 and CDR2 are MDHEN and SYDVKM. J gave up 8 bases and V 8 bases, and 17 bases lay outside the gene matches. The CDR3 DNA is TGTGCCAGCGGTCCCTGGGGGGACAGCCCAGAAGGCTACACCTTC. This codes for CASGPWGDSPEGYTF.

This chain uses TRBV18 with TRBJ2-3; TRBD2 might be the D (5 bases). Germline CDR1 KGHSH, CDR2 LQKENI. This CDR3 has 17 amino acids. The germline V and J ends were trimmed by 1 base and 2 bases, with 16 bases remaining between them. The CDR3 bases are TGTGCCAGCTCACCACTTCTAAATTCGGGATCCACAGATACGCAGTATTTT. Amino acid sequence: CASSPLLNSGSTDTQYF.

This clone is medium-sized. The chain has TRBV28 and TRBJ1-1, with TRBD1 matching 7 bases. This CDR3 is built from 13 residues. V was pared by 5 bases and J by 6 bases, with 6 bases of the junction left unmatched. Germline CDR1 MDHEN, CDR2 SYDVKM. The CDR3 DNA reads TGTGCCAGCAGTATACAGGGGAGGCCTGAAGCTTTCTTT. The encoded protein is CASSIQGRPEAFF.

The CDR3 DNA follows: TGTGCCAGCACCGTAGTCGGCTCTGGAAACACCATATATTTT. It encodes CASTVVGSGNTIYF. The chain has TRBV6-6 and TRBJ1-3; D gene unclear. Germline V gene lookup returns CDR1 MNHNY and CDR2 SVGAGI (reference sequence). The CDR3 consists of 14 residues. With 7 bases removed from V and 0 bases from J, the gap between germline ends came to 10 bases.

The chain is built from TRBV28 and TRBJ1-2, with unresolved D. The V gene's germline CDR1 is MDHEN and CDR2 SYDVKM. The CDR3 is 16 residues long. V lost 6 bases, J lost 4 bases, and 21 bases lay in between. The CDR3 DNA is TGTGCCAGCAGGCACCAATGGCAGGAGGTGGGCTATGGCTACACCTTC. It is translated as CASRHQWQEVGYGYTF.

This chain joins TRBV5-1 and TRBJ2-3, with 7 positions matching TRBD1. The CDR3 has 16 residues. In germline, CDR1 is SGHRS, CDR2 YFSETQ. The V segment lost 0 bases and the J segment 3 bases; nucleotides outside the gene matches: 7. CDR3 residues: CASSLALRQGTDTQYF. Written as DNA, the CDR3 is TGCGCCAGCAGCTTGGCCCTCCGACAGGGAACAGATACGCAGTATTTT.

The CDR3 loop is CASRLQGAWNEQYV. Written as DNA, the CDR3 is TGTGCCAGCCGACTTCAGGGGGCCTGGAACGAGCAGTACGTC. This chain links TRBV27 with TRBJ2-7, with 8 nucleotides matching TRBD1. Per germline, CDR1 MNHEY and CDR2 SMNVEV (reference sequence). The J segment lost 5 bases and the V segment lost 8 bases, leaving 11 bases of the junction unmatched. The CDR3 consists of 14 residues.

V and J are TRBV7-2 and TRBJ1-6; perhaps TRBD1 as D (6 bases). Germline lookup yields CDR1 SGHTA and CDR2 FQGNSA. The CDR3 is made up of 17 amino acids. The V end lost 3 bases, the J end lost 6 bases, and 18 bases lay between the germline ends. CDR3 nucleotides: TGTGCCAGCAGCTTGGAGGTGGGGGCCGCCGGTAATTCACCCCTCCACTTT. This codes for CASSLEVGAAGNSPLHF.

The chain links TRBV2 to TRBJ1-1, with D perhaps matching TRBD1 (5 bases). CDR3 length: 13 residues. The V gene lost 5 bases and the J gene lost 2 bases, with 9 bases spanning the gap. The germline gives CDR1 SNHLY, CDR2 FYNNEI. CDR3 coding DNA: TGTGCCAGCAGTTACGACAGTAACACTGAAGCTTTCTTT. It translates to CASSYDSNTEAFF.

The CDR3 sequence is CASSLAGSGQGGFNYGYTF. For the CDR3, the DNA is TGCGCCAGCAGCTTGGCCGGGTCGGGACAAGGGGGTTTTAACTATGGCTACACCTTC. The chain carries TRBV5-1 and TRBJ1-2, with D maybe TRBD1 (6 bases). Germline values: CDR1 SGHRS, CDR2 YFSETQ. This CDR3 has 19 amino acids. Trimming cost V 0 bases and J 1 base, with 22 bases left between them.

The CDR3 sequence: CASSPLRASGGFGRETQYF. The CDR3 DNA sequence: TGTGCCAGCAGCCCCCTTCGGGCTAGCGGGGGATTTGGGCGAGAGACCCAGTACTTC. This rearrangement joins TRBV5-4 to TRBJ2-5, with 10 bases lining up with TRBD2. With V trimmed by 4 bases and J by 4 bases, 19 bases remained unmatched. Germline values: CDR1 SGHNT, CDR2 YYREEE (reference sequence). The CDR3 totals 19 residues.

The CDR3 region is CAWRATGTGLYGYTF. In nucleotides, the CDR3 is TGTGCCTGGAGAGCGACAGGGACCGGACTCTATGGCTACACCTTC. The chain combines TRBV30 with TRBJ1-2, with 7 bases that match TRBD1. Germline values: CDR1 GTSNPN, CDR2 SVGIG (reference sequence). V lost 3 bases to trimming and J lost 4 bases; unmatched junction nucleotides: 11. The CDR3 is made up of 15 amino acids.

The chain combines TRBV5-1 with TRBJ2-7, with a tentative D call TRBD1 (6 bases). CDR3 length equals 18 residues. Trimming pared 1 base from V and 2 bases from J, leaving 22 bases between. CDR1 SGHRS and CDR2 YFSETQ come from the germline V gene. CDR3 DNA sequence: TGCGCCAGCAGCTTGCGAGTCCCAACGGCAAGGACAGCCTACGAGCAGTACTTC. Its protein product is CASSLRVPTARTAYEQYF.

The J gene is TRBJ2-5, the V gene TRBV18; no reliable D call. Germline V gene sequence: CDR1 KGHSH, CDR2 LQKENI. Trimming shortened V by 1 base and J by 6 bases, and 3 bases separated the two germline ends. The CDR3 runs to 11 residues. Here the CDR3 DNA reads TGTGCCAGCTCACCACAACAGACCCAGTACTTC. Translation gives CASSPQQTQYF.

The count of this clone is one. The chain carries TRBV11-2 and TRBJ2-2, with TRBD2 matching 10 bases. This CDR3 is built from 15 residues. After removal of 5 bases from V and 10 bases from J, the junction contained 10 bases not matched to a gene. Per the germline V gene, CDR1 is SGHAT and CDR2 is FQNNGV. The CDR3 DNA is TGTGCCAGCAGCGAGCCTAGCGGGGGTGCCGCGGAGCTGTTTTTT. Amino acid sequence: CASSEPSGGAAELFF.

This chain uses TRBV6-4 with TRBJ2-3; D unresolved. Trimming took off 0 bases at V and 1 base at J, with 14 bases between the two ends. The V gene's germline CDR1 is MRHNA and CDR2 SNTAGT. The CDR3 covers 17 residues. The DNA of the CDR3 is TGTGCCAGCAGTGACTCGCGCTATTGGGTGGGCACAGATACGCAGTATTTT. This gives the protein CASSDSRYWVGTDTQYF.

The CDR3 DNA follows: TGTGCCAGCAGCCCCCTAGGATCTGGAAACACCATATATTTT. It codes for CASSPLGSGNTIYF. The genes are TRBV5-6 and TRBJ1-3; D remains ambiguous. The CDR3 totals 14 residues. Trimming stripped 4 bases from V and 1 base from J, with 9 bases between. The germline CDR1 and CDR2 sequences are SGHDT and YYEEEE.

The CDR3 coding sequence is TGTGCCAGCAGCCAGGGGGGGGACGGACTATTACTTAGCTCCTACAATGAGCAGTTCTTC. It yields the protein CASSQGGDGLLLSSYNEQFF. The rearrangement links TRBV4-2 to TRBJ2-1, with TRBD2 identical over 7 bases. Trimming cost V 3 bases and J 0 bases; bases outside gene matches: 17. This CDR3 has 20 amino acids. The germline V gene has CDR1 LGHNA and CDR2 YNFKEQ.

The chain combines TRBV5-1 with TRBJ2-1; D is perhaps TRBD2 (7 bases). CDR1 and CDR2 (germline): SGHRS, YFSETQ. V gave up 4 bases and J gave up 8 bases, with 19 bases separating them. The CDR3 extends over 15 amino acids. The CDR3 region is CASSVDSGGRDEQFF. The CDR3 DNA follows: TGCGCCAGCAGCGTCGACTCCGGGGGGCGGGATGAGCAGTTCTTC.

This clone showed up just once. The chain joins TRBV27 to TRBJ2-6; no reliable D call. This CDR3 spans 15 amino acids. Germline V CDR1 and CDR2: MNHEY, SMNVEV (reference sequence). The V and J ends lost 5 bases and 0 bases respectively, with 8 bases between them. As DNA, the CDR3 is TGTGCCAGCAGTCCCGGAATCTCTGGGGCCAACGTCCTGACTTTC. Translation: CASSPGISGANVLTF.

This chain links TRBV19 with TRBJ2-1; D is perhaps TRBD2 (6 bases). The V and J ends lost 7 bases and 2 bases respectively, with 15 bases between them. The CDR3 has 15 amino acids. Germline lookup yields CDR1 LNHDA and CDR2 SQIVND (reference sequence). DNA for the CDR3: TGTGCCAGTAAGGCGGGAATACAGCCCTACAATGAGCAGTTCTTC. Protein product: CASKAGIQPYNEQFF.

This clone has only a few counts. V and J are TRBV18 and TRBJ1-2; 8 positions match TRBD1. Per the germline V gene, CDR1 is KGHSH and CDR2 is LQKENI. With V trimmed by 5 bases and J by 4 bases, 9 bases remained unmatched. CDR3 size: 15 residues. As DNA, the CDR3 is TGTGCCAGCTCATTTGGACAGGGCCTTCTCTATGGCTACACCTTC. Protein product: CASSFGQGLLYGYTF. The full variable domain, its missing parts supplied by reference TRBV18 and TRBJ1-2, is NAGVMQNPRHLVRRRGQEARLRCSPMKGHSHVYWYRQLPEEGLKFMVYLQKENIIDESGMPKERFSAEFPKEGPSILRIQQVVRGDSAAYFCASSFGQGLLYGYTFGSGTRLTVV.

The chain recombines TRBV28 with TRBJ1-4, with a weak D call TRBD1 (6 bases). This CDR3 is 15 amino acids long. V was clipped by 3 bases and J by 1 base, with 9 bases between them. Looked up from germline, CDR1 is MDHEN and CDR2 is SYDVKM. CDR3 sequence (DNA): TGTGCCAGCAGTTTCAGCAGGGGAACTAATGAAAAACTGTTTTTT. It is translated as CASSFSRGTNEKLFF.